The sequence of this T cell receptor (beta chain) was determined in a study of T-cell memory formation after mild COVID-19. Study at large: TCR clusters were mostly confined to one donor each. Study-wide points: Cross-reactive memory appears to have joined, as suggested by some responding clones showing up in pre-infection memory. Clones that got smaller from day 15 to 85 had even CD4/CD8, while clones growing later tipped toward CD4+. The CD4+ clones that contracted clustered mainly within CM and EM, and the CD8+ clones concentrated in EMRA.

TCRdb reprocessed the 5' RACE reads via MiXCR and lists one record per CDR3 protein. The table lists a few hundred thousand distinct CDR3 sequences, around 27% of them singletons. CDR1 and CDR2 from the germline V gene are LGHNA and YNFKEQ. The CDR3 consists of 16 residues. V dropped 0 bases and J dropped 7; count of bases not matched to a gene: 9. A word on this clonotype: Its antigen is not identified.

The receptor was derived from an adult woman who had mild COVID-19 (a few samples of this study predate the infection). Cell type and time point are not known. What was sequenced was PBMCs or a T cell subset sorted from them (not recorded which). The chain joins TRBV4-2 to TRBJ2-1; 7 bases fit TRBD1. The CDR3 sequence: CASSQDQGVAGNEQFF. CDR3 in DNA: TGTGCCAGCAGCCAAGATCAGGGGGTTGCTGGTAATGAGCAGTTCTTC.